This note documents a single T cell receptor beta chain sequence. The CDR3 is 14 residues long. Trimming stripped 0 bases from V and 2 bases from J, with 6 bases between. Looked up from germline, CDR1 is LGHDT and CDR2 is YNNKEL (reference sequence). Generated by immunoSEQ multiplex PCR, the TCRdb table keeps only in-frame clones and is missing some. Of 150,000 to 200,000 clones listed, 75% to 90% are singletons. This record belongs to a study of blood T cell repertoires in COVID-19. This TCR was recovered from a woman aged 55-69 years who had recovered from COVID-19. Sequencing was performed on PBMCs or T cells enriched from blood (not recorded which). The chain couples TRBV3-1 (or the pseudogene TRBV3-2) to TRBJ2-3; D unresolved. The CDR3 region is CASSQDLFTDTQYF. Here the CDR3 DNA reads TGTGCCAGCAGCCAAGATCTGTTCACAGATACGCAGTATTTT.